This TCR beta chain was identified during a study of blood T cells in healthy people across ages. Study-wide results and caveats: Roughly linearly, TCR beta diversity per million T cells fell as age increased. Diversity estimates drawn from one million T cells were deemed underestimates.

Then a second PCR, running roughly 7 to 11 cycles, was carried out with a sample-barcoded 5' primer and a J-beta primer mix. From the 5' RACE reads, TCRdb called clonotypes with MiXCR, one entry per CDR3 protein. There are about 720,000 distinct CDR3 sequences in the sample; about a fifth occur only once, and around a fifth lies in the top ten. This clonotype was detected a few times. Its cognate antigen is unknown. The CDR3 spans 13 residues. Looked up from germline, CDR1 is MNHNS and CDR2 is SASEGT. The sequencing sample was made of blood. The receptor comes from a man in his 70s in good health. This chain uses TRBV6-1 with TRBJ2-5, with D uncertain. The DNA end is a closer match to TRBJ2-7, so the J assignment may be wrong. The CDR3 loop reads CASSEESQYEQYF. CDR3 nucleotides: TGTGCCAGCAGTGAAGAGAGTCAATACGAGCAGTACTTC.